Reported below is one T cell receptor beta chain. The antigen is undetermined. The data were produced by immunoSEQ multiplex PCR, yet TCRdb's version contains in-frame clones alone and is incomplete. The repertoire consists of around 41,000 clones, with around 80% occurring once and the leading ten covering under 6.5%. These data originate in a study of memory CD4+ T cells and cytomegalovirus serostatus. Whole-study context: Of the healthy Belgian adults, under 10 were CMV seropositive and 24 seronegative.

The CDR3 length is 15 residues. Germline V gene data show CDR1 as LNHNV and CDR2 as YYDKDF (reference sequence). The V and J ends lost 5 bases and 4 bases, in that order; junction bases with no gene match: 6. The sort gate was single viable CD3+CD4+CD8-CD45RO+ cells for memory CD4+ T cells. Serum IgG to CMV pp150, pp28, p38 and p52 defined serostatus. The study, taken as a whole, reports: Suggested: most of the CMV-linked TCR signature lies in CD4+ memory cells.

This rearrangement joins TRBV15 to TRBJ2-1; 9 bases fit TRBD2. The clonotype originates from an adult in good health and CMV-seronegative. Input material: memory CD4+ T cells from blood. CDR3 region: CATSPRLAGYNEQFF. The CDR3 DNA is TGTGCCACCAGCCCACGTCTAGCGGGATACAATGAGCAGTTCTTC.